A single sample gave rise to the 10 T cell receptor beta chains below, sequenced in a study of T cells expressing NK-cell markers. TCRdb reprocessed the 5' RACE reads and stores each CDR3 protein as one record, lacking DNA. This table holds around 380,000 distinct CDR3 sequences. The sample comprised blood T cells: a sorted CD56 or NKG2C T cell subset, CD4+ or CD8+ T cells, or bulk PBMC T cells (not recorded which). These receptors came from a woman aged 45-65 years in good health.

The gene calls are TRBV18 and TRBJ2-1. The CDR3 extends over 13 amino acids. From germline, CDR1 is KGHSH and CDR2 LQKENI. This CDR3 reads CASSPGQVGEQFF.

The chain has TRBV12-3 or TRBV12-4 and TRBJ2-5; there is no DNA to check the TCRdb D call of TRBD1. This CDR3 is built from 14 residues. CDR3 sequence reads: CASSLRGYVETQYF.

The CDR3 reads CATSARRGSFDEQFF. The V gene is TRBV15, the J gene TRBJ2-1; TCRdb calls TRBD1, which cannot be checked without DNA. The CDR3 contains 15 residues. From germline, CDR1 is LNHNV and CDR2 YYDKDF (reference sequence).

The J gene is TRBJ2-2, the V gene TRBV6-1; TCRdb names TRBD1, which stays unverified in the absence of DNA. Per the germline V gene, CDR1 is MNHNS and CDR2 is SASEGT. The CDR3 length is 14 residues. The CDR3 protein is CASSSTENTGELFF.

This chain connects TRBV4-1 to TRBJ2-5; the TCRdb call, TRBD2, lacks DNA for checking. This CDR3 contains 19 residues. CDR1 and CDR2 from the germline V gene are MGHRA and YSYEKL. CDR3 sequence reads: CASSQGGRVAGARGETQYF.

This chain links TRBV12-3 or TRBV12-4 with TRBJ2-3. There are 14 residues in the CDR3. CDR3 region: CASSPPVRTDTQYF.

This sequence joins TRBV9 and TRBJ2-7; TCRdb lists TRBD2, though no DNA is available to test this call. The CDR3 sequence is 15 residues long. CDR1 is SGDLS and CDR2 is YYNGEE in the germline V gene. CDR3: CASSAGTSGRYEQYF.

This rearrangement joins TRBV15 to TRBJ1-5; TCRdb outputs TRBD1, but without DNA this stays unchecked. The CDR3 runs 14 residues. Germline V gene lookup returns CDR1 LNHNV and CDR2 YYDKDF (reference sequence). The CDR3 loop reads CATSPLGVGQPQHF.

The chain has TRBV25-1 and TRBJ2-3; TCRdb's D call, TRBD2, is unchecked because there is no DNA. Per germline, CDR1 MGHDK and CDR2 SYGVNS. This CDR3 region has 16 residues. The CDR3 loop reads CASSEDRRGRADTQYF.

CDR3 in amino acids: CASSLLAGQSSTDTQYF. The gene calls are TRBV6-5 and TRBJ2-3; TCRdb picks TRBD1, but there is no DNA to check that call. This CDR3 contains 17 residues. Per germline, CDR1 MNHEY and CDR2 SVGAGI.